What follows are 24 T cell receptor beta chains derived from one specimen sequenced in a study of PD-1 blockade in mismatch repair-deficient tumors. TCRdb keeps only in-frame clones here, not all; method: immunoSEQ multiplex PCR. The table records tens of thousands of clones, 80% to 90% of them present only once. Sequencing was performed on peripheral blood, taken 44 weeks after starting pembrolizumab. The receptor set was obtained from an adult with mismatch repair-deficient cancer.

The chain employs TRBV30 and TRBJ2-1; a possible D gene is TRBD1 (6 bases). The CDR3 is 15 residues long. Trimming cost V 0 bases and J 8 bases, with 17 bases left between them. CDR1 is GTSNPN and CDR2 is SVGIG in the germline V gene (reference sequence). Here the CDR3 DNA reads TGTGCCTGGAGTGTACCCTACAGGGATCGCCATGAGCAGTTCTTC. This encodes CAWSVPYRDRHEQFF.

The chain employs TRBV7-9 and TRBJ2-3; TRBD1 agrees at 9 bases. CDR1 and CDR2 (germline): SEHNR, FQNEAQ (reference sequence). The CDR3 consists of 14 residues. The trim removed 6 bases at V and 2 bases at J, leaving 3 bases unmatched. The CDR3 DNA follows: TGTGCCAGCAGTCGGACAGGGGACACAGATACGCAGTATTTT. The encoded protein is CASSRTGDTDTQYF.

The chain joins TRBV14 to TRBJ1-1; D is unresolved. The CDR3 is made up of 13 amino acids. Germline values: CDR1 SGHDN, CDR2 FVKESK. V lost 5 bases and J 3 bases, leaving 10 bases between the germline ends. CDR3 residues: CASSYTMDTEAFF. For the CDR3, the DNA is TGTGCCAGCAGCTATACGATGGACACTGAAGCTTTCTTT.

The chain joins TRBV6-1 to TRBJ1-4; D remains unclear. Trimming pared 6 bases from V and 0 bases from J, leaving 8 bases between. Germline V gene sequence: CDR1 MNHNS, CDR2 SASEGT. The CDR3 contains 14 residues. Here the CDR3 DNA reads TGTGCCAGCAGCCCGGGAGCAACTAATGAAAAACTGTTTTTT. It yields the protein CASSPGATNEKLFF.

The chain is built from TRBV19 and TRBJ1-4, with a tentative D call TRBD1 (5 bases). Germline CDR1 is LNHDA and CDR2 is SQIVND (reference sequence). V was trimmed by 2 bases and J by 0 bases, leaving 10 bases between them. The length of the CDR3 is 16 residues. The CDR3 here is CASSIKGRATNEKLFF. The CDR3 nucleotides are TGTGCCAGTAGTATAAAGGGGAGGGCAACTAATGAAAAACTGTTTTTT.

The V call is TRBV5-1, the J call TRBJ2-5, with TRBD1 matching over 8 bases. Germline-derived CDR1 and CDR2 are SGHRS and YFSETQ. The CDR3 covers 15 residues. J lost 1 base, V lost 4 bases, and 6 bases had no gene match. The CDR3 DNA follows: TGCGCCAGCAGCACCACTACAGGGGGCCAAGAGACCCAGTACTTC. This codes for CASSTTTGGQETQYF.

This clone showed up just a few times. V gene TRBV9 combines with J gene TRBJ2-2; tentatively, D is TRBD1 (5 bases). Trimming left V 3 bases short and J 5 bases short, with 8 bases between. The CDR3 contains 13 residues. Germline V gene sequence: CDR1 SGDLS, CDR2 YYNGEE. The CDR3 is CASSATVTGELFF. The CDR3 DNA reads TGTGCCAGCAGCGCGACAGTAACCGGGGAGCTGTTTTTT. The whole variable domain, remainder taken from reference TRBV9 and TRBJ2-2, is DSGVTQTPKHLITATGQRVTLRCSPRSGDLSVYWYQQSLDQGLQFLIQYYNGEERAKGNILERFSAQQFPDLHSELNLSSLELGDSALYFCASSATVTGELFFGEGSRLTVL.

This sequence joins TRBV7-3 and TRBJ2-3; 8 bases are a match to TRBD2. Germline CDR1 reads SGHTA; CDR2 reads FQGTGA. The V gene end was trimmed by 5 bases and the J gene end by 5 bases; junction bases not matched to a gene: 15. This CDR3 has 17 amino acids. The CDR3 coding sequence is TGTGCCAGCAGCCCGGATTTGGCGGGAGGAAGGAGAGATACGCAGTATTTT. Translation gives CASSPDLAGGRRDTQYF.

The V gene is TRBV5-6, the J gene TRBJ1-5; D is ambiguous. The germline gives CDR1 SGHDT, CDR2 YYEEEE. V was cut by 2 bases and J by 2 bases, with 14 bases left in between. This CDR3 has 16 residues. CDR3 sequence (DNA): TGTGCCAGCAGCTTTTTTGGAAGGCCAGGCAATCAGCCCCAGCATTTT. This gives the protein CASSFFGRPGNQPQHF.

There are many counts of this clone. The chain links TRBV7-9 to TRBJ1-2; D is ambiguous. Trimming left V 2 bases short and J 5 bases short, with 12 bases between. The CDR3 totals 14 residues. Germline-derived CDR1 and CDR2 are SEHNR and FQNEAQ (reference sequence). DNA of the CDR3: TGTGCCAGCAGCTTACGTGCTGGGCTGTATGGCTACACCTTC. It translates to CASSLRAGLYGYTF.

The chain uses TRBV5-1 and TRBJ2-2; 11 nucleotides align to TRBD2. V was pared by 3 bases and J by 0 bases, with 4 bases of the junction left unmatched. The CDR3 has 17 residues. The germline V gene encodes CDR1 SGHRS and CDR2 YFSETQ. The CDR3 reads CASSWLAGGTNTGELFF. CDR3 sequence (DNA): TGCGCCAGCAGCTGGCTAGCGGGAGGTACGAACACCGGGGAGCTGTTTTTT.

The chain has TRBV11-1 and TRBJ2-7, with D unclear. Germline CDR1 reads SGHAT; CDR2 reads FQDESV (reference sequence). CDR3 length: 12 residues. Trimming took off 1 base at V and 10 bases at J, with 11 bases between the two ends. CDR3 sequence: CASSLDYYGQYF. CDR3 nucleotides: TGTGCCAGCAGCTTAGACTATTACGGTCAGTACTTC.

This rearrangement joins TRBV11-2 to TRBJ2-2; D perhaps matches TRBD2 (6 bases). There are 15 residues in the CDR3. V lost 1 base and J lost 5, with 11 bases in between. The germline V gene encodes CDR1 SGHAT and CDR2 FQNNGV. The CDR3 DNA reads as TGTGCCAGCAGCTTAGTGGCTAGCGTTACCGGGGAGCTGTTTTTT. This codes for CASSLVASVTGELFF. Combining the CDR3 with reference TRBV11-2 and TRBJ2-2 gives the whole variable domain EAGVAQSPRYKIIEKRQSVAFWCNPISGHATLYWYQQILGQGPKLLIQFQNNGVVDDSQLPKDRFSAERLKGVDSTLKIQPAKLEDSAVYLCASSLVASVTGELFFGEGSRLTVL.

The rearrangement links TRBV5-8 to TRBJ2-1; D remains unclear. The germline V and J ends were trimmed by 7 bases and 7 bases, with 15 bases remaining between them. The CDR3 extends over 13 amino acids. Germline V CDR1 and CDR2: SGHTS, YDEGEE. The CDR3: CASSNEPENEQFF. In DNA form, the CDR3 reads TGTGCCAGCTCCAACGAGCCAGAAAATGAGCAGTTCTTC.

This chain joins TRBV19 and TRBJ2-3, with 7 bases lining up with TRBD2. Per the germline V gene, CDR1 is LNHDA and CDR2 is SQIVND (reference sequence). The CDR3 contains 14 residues. V lost 4 bases and J lost 4; bases outside the gene matches: 5. Written as DNA, the CDR3 is TGTGCCAGTAGTAGATCAGGACTAGCAGATACGCAGTATTTT. It encodes CASSRSGLADTQYF.

This chain uses TRBV9 with TRBJ1-3; D uncertain. CDR3 size: 15 residues. Germline V gives CDR1 SGDLS, CDR2 YYNGEE. The V end was cut by 4 bases, the J end by 0 bases, with 11 bases between. The DNA for the CDR3 is TGTGCCAGCAGCTCCGACATACACTCTGGAAACACCATATATTTT. Encoded protein: CASSSDIHSGNTIYF.

The V call is TRBV19, the J call TRBJ1-1; D remains unclear. This CDR3 region has 12 residues. Looked up from germline, CDR1 is LNHDA and CDR2 is SQIVND (reference sequence). V was trimmed by 5 bases and J by 1 base, leaving 5 bases between them. CDR3 loop: CASSFRNTEAFF. Here the CDR3 DNA reads TGTGCCAGTAGTTTCAGGAACACTGAAGCTTTCTTT.

V usage is TRBV6-6 and J usage is TRBJ1-2; D ambiguous. This CDR3 has 13 residues. Germline values: CDR1 MNHNY, CDR2 SVGAGI (reference sequence). Trimming shortened V by 2 bases and J by 1 base, and 5 bases separated the two germline ends. This CDR3 is CASSYENNYGYTF. CDR3 DNA sequence: TGTGCCAGCAGTTACGAGAATAACTATGGCTACACCTTC.

Details on this clone: Germline is not matched at one junction end, which may reflect a read error. At the DNA level, this CDR3 is encoded by other sequences in the same sample as well. The chain has TRBV5-4 and TRBJ1-2; 7 bases agree with TRBD1. The CDR3 spans 13 residues. CDR1 and CDR2 (germline): SGHNT, YYREEE (reference sequence). CDR3 bases: TGTGCTAGCAGCCTAGACAGGGAGTATGGCTACACCTTC. Translated: CASSLDREYGYTF.

The chain links TRBV9 to TRBJ2-5, with 12 positions matching TRBD2. CDR1 is SGDLS and CDR2 is YYNGEE in the germline V gene. V lost 4 bases and J lost 5; bases outside the gene matches: 9. CDR3 length: 16 residues. The CDR3 loop is CASSPSTSGSGETQYF. CDR3 in DNA: TGTGCCAGCAGCCCCTCGACTAGCGGGAGTGGGGAGACCCAGTACTTC.

This chain uses TRBV2 with TRBJ2-2, with TRBD2 identical over 10 bases. The CDR3 is 14 amino acids. Trimming at V came to 8 bases and at J to 2 bases, leaving 2 bases not matched to a gene. Looked up from germline, CDR1 is SNHLY and CDR2 is FYNNEI. Here the CDR3 reads CASRLAGNTGELFF. The CDR3, as DNA: TGTGCCAGCCGACTAGCGGGTAACACCGGGGAGCTGTTTTTT. Full variable domain (rest looked up from reference TRBV2 and TRBJ2-2): EPEVTQTPSHQVTQMGQEVILRCVPISNHLYFYWYRQILGQKVEFLVSFYNNEISEKSEIFDDQFSVERPDGSNFTLKIRSTKLEDSAMYFCASRLAGNTGELFFGEGSRLTVL.

For this clone: Other DNA sequences in the sample encode the same CDR3. The rearrangement links TRBV7-3 to TRBJ2-1, with a tentative D call TRBD2 (6 bases). This CDR3 comprises 16 residues. Germline V CDR1 and CDR2: SGHTA, FQGTGA. Deletions cut 5 bases from V and 1 base from J, with 15 bases between. CDR3 residues: CASSPGRRSSYNEQFF. The DNA for the CDR3 is TGTGCCAGCAGCCCCGGGAGAAGGAGTTCCTACAATGAGCAGTTCTTC.

The chain uses TRBV5-8 and TRBJ2-6; D is ambiguous. Germline lookup yields CDR1 SGHTS and CDR2 YDEGEE. V lost 2 bases to trimming and J lost 0 bases, with 3 bases between them. The CDR3 totals 14 residues. The CDR3 DNA is TGTGCCAGCAGCTTAATCTCTGGGGCCAACGTCCTGACTTTC. Its protein product is CASSLISGANVLTF. The variable domain in full, completed from reference TRBV5-8 and TRBJ2-6, reads EAGVTQSPTHLIKTRGQQATLRCSPISGHTSVYWYQQALGLGLQFLLWYDEGEERNRGNFPPRFSGRQFPNYSSELNVNALELEDSALYLCASSLISGANVLTFGAGSRLTVL.

The genes are TRBV11-2 and TRBJ2-7; D unresolved. The germline gives CDR1 SGHAT, CDR2 FQNNGV. The V gene lost 0 bases and the J gene lost 2 bases, with 8 bases spanning the gap. This CDR3 has 14 residues. CDR3 in amino acids: CASSLEYGTYEQYF. CDR3 bases: TGTGCCAGCAGCTTAGAGTACGGCACCTACGAGCAGTACTTC.